This paragraph reports one TCR beta chain. The CDR3 sequence is 12 residues long. Trimming took 5 bases from V and 7 from J, leaving 9 bases between them. Some clones are missing from TCRdb's copy, which holds only in-frame ones; the method was immunoSEQ multiplex PCR. The data show tens of thousands of clones, over 80% seen once. The data belong to a study of blood T cell repertoires in COVID-19. Overall study: T cells, B-cell-depleted T cells, or PBMCs supplied cDNA or gDNA.

This clonotype originated in a man between 45 and 60 years old with acute or convalescent COVID-19. The J gene is TRBJ2-1, the V gene TRBV23-1, with a possible D match to TRBD1 (5 bases). TRBV23-1 is labeled an ORF, and its function is uncertain. Specimen: peripheral blood. For the CDR3, the DNA is TGCGCCAGCAGTTTACAGGAGAATGAGCAGTTCTTC. The encoded protein is CASSLQENEQFF.